This TCR beta chain was sequenced in a study of blood T cells in healthy people across ages. Together with a sample-barcoded 5' primer, a J-beta primer mix was included in a second PCR lasting about 6 to 11 cycles. Through a template-switch adaptor with 12 random nucleotides, each cDNA molecule received a tag. TCRdb redid the calling of the 5' RACE reads with MiXCR, one entry per CDR3 protein. The data show approximately 600,000 distinct CDR3 sequences, under 65% seen once. This CDR3 comprises 16 residues. V gave up 4 bases and J gave up 1 base, with 15 bases separating them. Germline loops: CDR1 LNHNV, CDR2 YYDKDF (reference sequence). Healthy Caucasian individuals from Russia aged roughly 6 to 90 were enrolled as donors. The total RNA that was extracted per sample amounted to at least 6 micrograms.

The clonotype was recovered from a man aged 55 to 70 in good health. The chain has TRBV15 and TRBJ2-3; D might be TRBD1 or TRBD2, each matching 5 bases. The sample consisted of blood. This chain's CDR3 is CATSIPSGDRTDTQYF. The CDR3 DNA follows: TGTGCCACCAGCATCCCGAGTGGGGACCGCACAGATACGCAGTATTTT.